The following is a T cell receptor (beta chain) sequence with its context. This sample is part of a study of T cell changes during pregnancy in multiple sclerosis. With V trimmed by 5 bases and J by 7 bases, 10 bases remained unmatched. This CDR3 comprises 15 residues. The germline V gene has CDR1 MNHNS and CDR2 SASEGT. The data were produced by immunoSEQ multiplex PCR, yet TCRdb's version contains in-frame clones alone and is incomplete. The data contain 13,000 or so clones, about 88% of them singletons. Sequenced here: CD8+ T cells from peripheral blood mononuclear cells, sampled in the first trimester of pregnancy. The chain has TRBV6-1 and TRBJ2-7; 11 bases are shared with TRBD2. This TCR was sampled from a female donor with multiple sclerosis, enrolled in a pregnancy study. CDR3 sequence reads: CASSPRTSGLGEQYF. In DNA, the CDR3 is TGTGCCAGCAGTCCCAGGACTAGCGGGCTCGGGGAGCAGTACTTC.